Reported below is one T cell receptor (beta chain). Assignment of participants to cohorts was predicated upon participant-reported clinical history. This sample was included in a study of blood T cell repertoires in COVID-19. About the study: Acute and convalescent COVID-19 samples came from the United States, Italy and Spain. The analysed material was cDNA or gDNA that came from T cells, B-cell-depleted T cells, or PBMCs.

CDR1 and CDR2 (germline): SQVTM, ANQGSEA. The CDR3 sequence is 12 residues long. V dropped 4 bases and J dropped 5; count of bases not matched to a gene: 3. TCRdb keeps only in-frame clones here, not all; method: immunoSEQ multiplex PCR. The sample has roughly 200,000 clones; roughly 86% are singletons. The clonotype comes from a man aged 35 to 55 with acute COVID-19. Material: PBMCs or T cells enriched from blood (not recorded which). The genes are TRBV29-1 and TRBJ2-5; 8 bases align to TRBD1. The CDR3 DNA sequence: TGCAGCGTTGGACAGGGGCAGGAGACCCAGTACTTC. This codes for CSVGQGQETQYF. The variable domain in full, with the rest retrieved from reference TRBV29-1 and TRBJ2-5, is SAVISQKPSRDICQRGTSLTIQCQVDSQVTMMFWYRQQPGQSLTLIATANQGSEATYESGFVIDKFPISRPNLTFSTLTVSNMSPEDSSIYLCSVGQGQETQYFGPGTRLLVL.